The 11 T cell receptor beta chains below all came from one sample that was sequenced in a study of a mutant IDH1 vaccine in newly diagnosed glioma. Time point noted: week 35, safety follow-up. The investigators gave 300 ug of mutant IDH1 20-mer peptide in each vaccine dose, together with topical imiquimod. No antigen is known for these receptors. Produced via immunoSEQ multiplex PCR; TCRdb's table is partial and in-frame only. The table has fewer than 35,000 clones, around 76% seen once. This sample comprised PBMCs, obtained from a glioma patient whose treatment included an IDH1 peptide vaccine. The source is a man aged 50 to 60 with glioma.

V and J are TRBV6-1 and TRBJ2-7; D possibly uses TRBD1 or TRBD2 (5 bases each). CDR1 and CDR2 from the germline V gene are MNHNS and SASEGT. V lost 4 bases and J lost 2, with 18 bases in between. This CDR3 is 16 amino acids long. This CDR3 reads CASSARHGTITYEQYF. The CDR3 bases are TGTGCCAGCAGTGCACGTCACGGGACCATAACCTACGAGCAGTACTTC.

The CDR3 DNA sequence: TGCGCCAGCAGCCAACTCCGGGACACTACTTATGGCTACACCTTC. Translation: CASSQLRDTTYGYTF. The V and J genes are TRBV4-3 and TRBJ1-2, with D perhaps TRBD1 (6 bases). This CDR3 has 15 amino acids. Germline CDR1 reads LGHNA; CDR2 reads YSLEER. The ends were cut back, 2 bases at V and 5 bases at J, with 15 bases in the middle.

This chain connects TRBV9 to TRBJ1-3; D may be TRBD1 (5 bases). Germline CDR1 reads SGDLS; CDR2 reads YYNGEE. This CDR3 spans 16 amino acids. The V gene lost 0 bases and the J gene lost 0 bases, with 10 bases spanning the gap. CDR3 region: CASSVGGGFSGNTIYF. Written as DNA, the CDR3 is TGTGCCAGCAGCGTAGGGGGGGGATTCTCTGGAAACACCATATATTTT.

The V gene is TRBV5-1, the J gene TRBJ2-2; TRBD2 is a possible D gene (5 bases). This CDR3 has 15 residues. Germline V CDR1 and CDR2: SGHRS, YFSETQ. Trimming removed 0 bases at V and 5 bases at J, with 11 bases between. This chain's CDR3 is CASSLGRTGTGELFF. The CDR3 bases are TGCGCCAGCAGCTTGGGACGGACGGGGACCGGGGAGCTGTTTTTT.

This clone was counted a few times. The chain links TRBV21-1 to TRBJ1-5; the DNA was not compared with TRBD1, the D call given in the table. TRBV21-1 represents a pseudogene. The CDR3 consists of 17 residues. The CDR3 bases are TGTGCCAGCAGCAAAGGCACAGGCAAACTGGCTTTTCAGCCCCAGCATTTT. Translation: CASSKGTGKLAFQPQHF.

The J gene is TRBJ2-7, the V gene TRBV27; D might be TRBD1 (6 bases). The CDR3 has 13 residues. The V and J ends lost 2 bases and 4 bases respectively, with 9 bases between them. Germline V gene sequence: CDR1 MNHEY, CDR2 SMNVEV (reference sequence). DNA for the CDR3: TGTGCCAGCAGTTTAATTCAGGGGTACGAGCAGTACTTC. Translated, it gives CASSLIQGYEQYF.

The chain recombines TRBV29-1 with TRBJ1-2, with D possibly matching TRBD1 (5 bases). V was clipped by 3 bases and J by 3 bases, with 23 bases between them. Germline lookup yields CDR1 SQVTM and CDR2 ANQGSEA. The CDR3 runs 17 residues. The CDR3 coding sequence is TGCAGCGTTGAGCCCGGCCAGGGCACTCCCGGACACTATGGCTACACCTTC. Translation: CSVEPGQGTPGHYGYTF.

The chain is built from TRBV11-2 and TRBJ2-3; D is perhaps TRBD2 (5 bases). The CDR3 has 13 amino acids. Trimming left V 5 bases short and J 8 bases short, with 14 bases between. Germline CDR1 reads SGHAT; CDR2 reads FQNNGV. This chain's CDR3 is CASSLTLEATQYF. The CDR3 DNA reads as TGTGCCAGCAGCCTAACTTTGGAGGCTACGCAGTATTTT.

The genes are TRBV30 and TRBJ1-2; weak D call: TRBD1 (6 bases). Germline values: CDR1 GTSNPN, CDR2 SVGIG (reference sequence). The CDR3 loop spans 14 amino acids. Trimming left V 4 bases short and J 4 bases short, with 16 bases between. This CDR3 reads CAWTMGRGIYGYTF. DNA of the CDR3: TGTGCCTGGACAATGGGCAGGGGTATCTATGGCTACACCTTC.

In nucleotides, the CDR3 is TGCGCCAGCAGACCGGGACACAGCAATCAGCCCCAGCATTTT. Protein: CASRPGHSNQPQHF. The chain has TRBV10-2 and TRBJ1-5, with a tentative D call TRBD1 (6 bases). CDR1 WSHSY and CDR2 SAAADI come from the germline V gene. This CDR3 region has 14 residues. Trimming took off 6 bases at V and 1 base at J, with 10 bases between the two ends.

Regarding this clone: This sample also contains other DNA sequences that code for the same CDR3. The V call is TRBV10-3, the J call TRBJ2-2; D perhaps matches TRBD1 (6 bases). V was cut by 4 bases and J by 0 bases, with 12 bases left in between. The CDR3 consists of 16 residues. Germline CDR1 ENHRY, CDR2 SYGVKD. The CDR3 loop is CAISARDTTNTGELFF. CDR3 coding DNA: TGTGCCATCAGTGCCCGGGACACAACGAACACCGGGGAGCTGTTTTTT.